This TCR beta chain derives from a study of T cells in Graves' hyperthyroidism and ophthalmopathy. Germline-derived CDR1 and CDR2 are KGHSH and LQKENI. The V end was cut by 2 bases, the J end by 4 bases, with 8 bases between. The CDR3 length is 13 residues. It was uncontrolled infection, other autoimmune disease, pregnancy or lactation that excluded patients. Notes on the study in general: Ophthalmopathy, which appeared later, was predicted by the model a median approximately 6.7 months before onset. Blood also showed most of the thyroid clonotypes that were expanded above 0.001.

The TCR beta CDR3 regions underwent amplification using RNA transcripts as the source. In the first-round RT-PCR of the TCR CDR3, the HTBI primer set was used. One entry per CDR3 protein, called by TCRdb with MiXCR from the multiplex PCR reads. This repertoire shows 550,000 to 800,000 distinct CDR3 sequences, 17% found once; its top ten account for about 16%. About this clonotype itself: What it binds is unknown.

Sequencing used blood. The V gene is TRBV18, the J gene TRBJ1-1; D gene unclear. The TCR was taken from a man aged 50-59 years with Graves' hyperthyroidism. CDR3 DNA sequence: TGTGCCAGCTCACCAGGCCAGCTCACTGAAGCTTTCTTT. It is translated as CASSPGQLTEAFF.